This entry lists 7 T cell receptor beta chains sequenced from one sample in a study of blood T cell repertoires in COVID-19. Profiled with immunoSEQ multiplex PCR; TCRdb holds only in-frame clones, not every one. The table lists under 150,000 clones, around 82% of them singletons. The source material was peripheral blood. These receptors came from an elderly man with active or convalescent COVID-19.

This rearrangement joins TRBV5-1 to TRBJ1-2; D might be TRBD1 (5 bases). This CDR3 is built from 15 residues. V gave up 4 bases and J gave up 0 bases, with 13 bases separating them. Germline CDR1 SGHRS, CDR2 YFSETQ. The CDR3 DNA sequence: TGCGCCAGCAGCAAAGACAGAACAACTAACTATGGCTACACCTTC. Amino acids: CASSKDRTTNYGYTF.

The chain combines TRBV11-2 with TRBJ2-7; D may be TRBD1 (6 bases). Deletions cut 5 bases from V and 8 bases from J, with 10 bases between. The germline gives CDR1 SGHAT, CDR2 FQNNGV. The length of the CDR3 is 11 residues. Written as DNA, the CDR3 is TGTGCCAGCAGCCTGCAGGGGAAGCAGTACTTC. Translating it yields CASSLQGKQYF.

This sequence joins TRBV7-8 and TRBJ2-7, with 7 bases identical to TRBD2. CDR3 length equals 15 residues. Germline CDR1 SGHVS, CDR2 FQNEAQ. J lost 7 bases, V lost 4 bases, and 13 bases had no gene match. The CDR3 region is CASSSAYGGLGEQYF. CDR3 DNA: TGTGCCAGCAGCTCCGCTTACGGGGGGTTGGGGGAGCAGTACTTC.

CDR3 loop: CASSLHGGTGELFF. CDR3 DNA: TGTGCCAGCAGTCTCCACGGGGGTACCGGGGAGCTGTTTTTT. The chain has TRBV13 and TRBJ2-2, with a possible D match to TRBD2 (6 bases). Germline CDR1 is PRHDT and CDR2 is FYEKMQ (reference sequence). V lost 6 bases, J lost 5 bases, and 13 bases lay in between. The CDR3 covers 14 residues.

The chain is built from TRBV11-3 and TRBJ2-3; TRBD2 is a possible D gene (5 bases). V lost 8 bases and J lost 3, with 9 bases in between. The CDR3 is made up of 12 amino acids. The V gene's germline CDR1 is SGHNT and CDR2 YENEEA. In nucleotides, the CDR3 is TGTGCCAGCGGGGAGACGACAGATACGCAGTATTTT. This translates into CASGETTDTQYF.

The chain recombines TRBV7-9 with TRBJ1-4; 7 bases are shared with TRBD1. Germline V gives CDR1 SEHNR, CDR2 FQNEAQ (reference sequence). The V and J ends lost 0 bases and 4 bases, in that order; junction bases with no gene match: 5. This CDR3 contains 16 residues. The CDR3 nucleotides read TGTGCCAGCAGCTTAGCAGCCGGGACAGTTAATGAAAAACTGTTTTTT. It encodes CASSLAAGTVNEKLFF. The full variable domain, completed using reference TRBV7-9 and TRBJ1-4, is DTGVSQNPRHKITKRGQNVTFRCDPISEHNRLYWYRQTLGQGPEFLTYFQNEAQLEKSRLLSDRFSAERPKGSFSTLEIQRTEQGDSAMYLCASSLAAGTVNEKLFFGSGTQLSVL.

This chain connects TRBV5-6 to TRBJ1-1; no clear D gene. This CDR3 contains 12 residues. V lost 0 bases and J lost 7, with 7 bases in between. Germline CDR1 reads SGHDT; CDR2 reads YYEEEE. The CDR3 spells CASSLGAYEAFF. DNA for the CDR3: TGTGCCAGCAGCTTGGGAGCTTATGAAGCTTTCTTT.